The 23 T cell receptor beta chains given below trace back to one sample, sequenced in a study of blood T cell repertoires in COVID-19. Sequencing used immunoSEQ multiplex PCR; TCRdb keeps in-frame clones, though not all of them. This table has approximately 220,000 clones, about 88% appearing once. The sample was PBMCs or T cells enriched from blood (not recorded which). The receptor source for this set is a woman younger than 45 who had recovered from COVID-19.

The chain joins TRBV5-4 to TRBJ2-7; D ambiguous. The CDR3 runs to 12 residues. Trimming shortened V by 2 bases and J by 3 bases, and 6 bases separated the two germline ends. Germline V gives CDR1 SGHNT, CDR2 YYREEE (reference sequence). CDR3: CASSLYSYEQYF. CDR3 sequence (DNA): TGTGCCAGCAGCTTATACAGCTACGAGCAGTACTTC.

This chain joins TRBV7-3 and TRBJ1-1; 7 nucleotides agree with TRBD1. The CDR3 is made up of 18 amino acids. Unmatched junction bases numbered 16, after V lost 2 bases and J lost 4 bases. Looked up from germline, CDR1 is SGHTA and CDR2 is FQGTGA. CDR3 DNA: TGTGCCAGCAGCTTATGGAGTAGGTCAGGGGGAAGGGGCACTGAAGCTTTCTTT. Translated: CASSLWSRSGGRGTEAFF.

The chain combines TRBV2 with TRBJ1-6; a weak D match, TRBD1 (5 bases). Trimming took 6 bases from V and 0 from J, leaving 9 bases between them. The CDR3 runs 15 residues. Germline-derived CDR1 and CDR2 are SNHLY and FYNNEI. The CDR3 bases are TGTGCCAGCAGAGACAGCAACTCCTATAATTCACCCCTCCACTTT. Translating it yields CASRDSNSYNSPLHF.

This sequence joins TRBV7-5 and TRBJ1-5; the table's D call, TRBD1, has no DNA check behind it. TRBV7-5 is a pseudogene segment. The CDR3 runs 17 residues. The CDR3 sequence: CVRSLCDSLNSNQPQHF. The CDR3 DNA is TGTGTCAGAAGCTTATGTGACAGCTTAAATAGCAATCAGCCCCAGCATTTT.

The genes are TRBV19 and TRBJ1-2; 8 nucleotides agree with TRBD1. J was trimmed by 5 bases and V by 3 bases; bases with no gene match: 5. This CDR3 is built from 14 residues. CDR1 is LNHDA and CDR2 is SQIVND in the germline V gene (reference sequence). The DNA for the CDR3 is TGTGCCAGTAGTATCGGGACAGGTGATTATGGCTACACCTTC. Amino acid sequence: CASSIGTGDYGYTF.

The rearrangement joins TRBV5-1 to TRBJ2-3; 9 bases match TRBD2. Germline CDR1 is SGHRS and CDR2 is YFSETQ. The V segment lost 0 bases and the J segment 2 bases; nucleotides outside the gene matches: 1. The CDR3 consists of 15 residues. CDR3: CASSLERGATDTQYF. The CDR3 region has the DNA TGCGCCAGCAGCTTGGAGCGGGGGGCCACAGATACGCAGTATTTT.

Here the CDR3 DNA reads TGTGCCAGCAGCTTATCGATAGGACGTCTTGGAACAGGGGACTCACCCCTCCACTTT. Residues: CASSLSIGRLGTGDSPLHF. The gene calls are TRBV7-2 and TRBJ1-6; TRBD1 matches 7 bases. From germline, CDR1 is SGHTA and CDR2 FQGNSA. The ends lost 2 bases at V and 10 bases at J; junction bases unmatched: 20. This CDR3 has 19 residues.

The J gene is TRBJ2-7, the V gene TRBV4-3; D is possibly TRBD1 (6 bases). The CDR3 has 15 amino acids. Germline loops: CDR1 LGHNA, CDR2 YSLEER. The V gene lost 0 bases and the J gene lost 3 bases, with 12 bases spanning the gap. CDR3 amino acids: CASSQDRDTVYEQYF. Written as DNA, the CDR3 is TGCGCCAGCAGCCAAGACCGGGACACAGTCTACGAGCAGTACTTC.

The table lists this clone with a count of one. The V gene is TRBV9, the J gene TRBJ1-4; maybe TRBD1 (6 bases). V dropped 3 bases and J dropped 0 bases, with 12 bases sitting between them. CDR3 length: 16 amino acids. The germline gives CDR1 SGDLS, CDR2 YYNGEE. CDR3 amino acids: CASSDGTQATNEKLFF. The CDR3 DNA reads TGTGCCAGCAGCGACGGGACACAGGCAACTAATGAAAAACTGTTTTTT.

The chain combines TRBV9 with TRBJ2-2, with D tentatively TRBD1 (5 bases). CDR1 SGDLS and CDR2 YYNGEE come from the germline V gene. This CDR3 is 15 amino acids long. The V gene lost 4 bases and the J gene lost 4 bases, with 14 bases spanning the gap. The CDR3 reads CASSPKDRGTGELFF. The DNA of the CDR3 is TGTGCCAGCAGCCCGAAAGATAGGGGCACCGGGGAGCTGTTTTTT. The variable domain in full, with the rest retrieved from reference TRBV9 and TRBJ2-2, is DSGVTQTPKHLITATGQRVTLRCSPRSGDLSVYWYQQSLDQGLQFLIQYYNGEERAKGNILERFSAQQFPDLHSELNLSSLELGDSALYFCASSPKDRGTGELFFGEGSRLTVL.

The gene calls are TRBV5-1 and TRBJ1-1; a weak D match, TRBD1 (5 bases). The CDR3 length is 15 residues. The ends were cut back, 4 bases at V and 0 bases at J, with 13 bases in the middle. The V gene's germline CDR1 is SGHRS and CDR2 YFSETQ. CDR3 residues: CASSGETGLNTEAFF. For the CDR3, the DNA is TGCGCCAGCAGCGGAGAAACAGGACTGAACACTGAAGCTTTCTTT.

This chain uses TRBV4-1 with TRBJ1-5; TRBD1 might be the D (6 bases). The CDR3 is 15 residues long. V lost 4 bases to trimming and J lost 3 bases, with 13 bases between them. From germline, CDR1 is MGHRA and CDR2 YSYEKL. The CDR3 loop is CASSPGHRDNQPQHF. The CDR3 region has the DNA TGCGCCAGCAGCCCGGGACATAGGGACAATCAGCCCCAGCATTTT.

The chain has TRBV7-2 and TRBJ2-1; TRBD2 matches 10 bases. Germline V gene data show CDR1 as SGHTA and CDR2 as FQGNSA. The CDR3 is 16 residues long. V shed 1 base and J 8 bases; nucleotides not matched to a gene: 8. The CDR3 loop reads CASSLESGGAIDEQFF. As DNA, the CDR3 is TGTGCCAGCAGCTTAGAGAGCGGGGGGGCCATCGATGAGCAGTTCTTC.

This chain connects TRBV2 to TRBJ2-2; 12 bases map to TRBD2. The V gene end was trimmed by 5 bases and the J gene end by 7 bases; junction bases not matched to a gene: 2. This CDR3 comprises 14 residues. Germline loops: CDR1 SNHLY, CDR2 FYNNEI. The CDR3 reads CASSQLAGGGELFF. CDR3 nucleotides: TGTGCCAGCAGTCAACTAGCGGGGGGCGGGGAGCTGTTTTTT.

J is TRBJ2-7 and V is TRBV9; TRBD1 might be the D (5 bases). The germline V and J ends were trimmed by 0 bases and 2 bases, with 12 bases remaining between them. CDR3 length equals 15 residues. In germline, CDR1 is SGDLS, CDR2 YYNGEE. DNA for the CDR3: TGTGCCAGCAGCGTAGCTCCAGGGCAGACCTACGAGCAGTACTTC. Its translation: CASSVAPGQTYEQYF.

The rearrangement uses TRBV7-2 and TRBJ2-5; 8 bases line up with TRBD1. Germline V gene lookup returns CDR1 SGHTA and CDR2 FQGNSA. The V and J ends lost 5 bases and 5 bases, in that order; junction bases with no gene match: 7. The CDR3 length is 14 residues. Written as DNA, the CDR3 is TGTGCCAGCAGCCTCGGACAGGGTCAGGAGACCCAGTACTTC. Protein: CASSLGQGQETQYF.

The chain joins TRBV18 to TRBJ2-7; D gene ambiguous. This CDR3 spans 12 amino acids. CDR1 and CDR2 from the germline V gene are KGHSH and LQKENI. With 3 bases removed from V and 3 bases from J, the gap between germline ends came to 6 bases. The CDR3 nucleotides read TGTGCCAGCTCACCGTCTAACTACGAGCAGTACTTC. It yields the protein CASSPSNYEQYF.

The genes are TRBV5-4 and TRBJ1-6; 9 bases are a match to TRBD1. The V segment lost 4 bases and the J segment 7 bases; nucleotides outside the gene matches: 9. There are 16 residues in the CDR3. Germline CDR1 is SGHNT and CDR2 is YYREEE (reference sequence). This CDR3 reads CASSTSGDRVNSPLHF. CDR3 DNA: TGTGCCAGCAGCACCTCCGGGGACAGGGTGAATTCACCCCTCCACTTT.

This chain connects TRBV4-3 to TRBJ1-3, with 8 bases identical to TRBD1. Germline CDR1 is LGHNA and CDR2 is YSLEER. The CDR3 sequence is 15 residues long. The trim removed 0 bases at V and 4 bases at J, leaving 2 bases unmatched. The CDR3 loop is CASSQDRGPGNTIYF. CDR3 nucleotide sequence: TGCGCCAGCAGCCAAGACAGGGGGCCCGGAAACACCATATATTTT.

The chain uses TRBV7-2 and TRBJ1-1, with 7 bases lining up with TRBD1. The CDR3 spans 12 residues. CDR1 is SGHTA, CDR2 FQGNSA, per germline. V lost 5 bases, J lost 11 bases, and 8 bases stayed unmatched. The CDR3 bases are TGTGCCAGCAGCCAAGGGGGCATCGACGCTTTCTTT. Its protein product is CASSQGGIDAFF.

The rearrangement uses TRBV5-4 and TRBJ1-6; no firm D call. V lost 0 bases, J lost 1 base, and 8 bases lay in between. This CDR3 spans 16 amino acids. Germline V gene lookup returns CDR1 SGHNT and CDR2 YYREEE (reference sequence). This CDR3 reads CASSLAPDSYNSPLHF. CDR3 nucleotides: TGTGCCAGCAGCTTGGCCCCAGATTCCTATAATTCACCCCTCCACTTT.

The rearrangement links TRBV2 to TRBJ1-1; 9 bases fit TRBD1. V was pared by 6 bases and J by 1 base, with 6 bases of the junction left unmatched. Germline V lookup: CDR1 SNHLY, CDR2 FYNNEI. This CDR3 is 15 amino acids long. DNA for the CDR3: TGTGCCAGCAGCGAGGACAGGGGCCGGAACACTGAAGCTTTCTTT. Its protein product is CASSEDRGRNTEAFF.

The chain has TRBV15 and TRBJ1-2, with D possibly matching TRBD1 (6 bases). Germline-derived CDR1 and CDR2 are LNHNV and YYDKDF (reference sequence). Deletions cut 0 bases from V and 5 bases from J, with 19 bases between. The CDR3 has 17 residues. The CDR3 DNA follows: TGTGCCACCAGCAGAGATTTCGTCGGGACACAGGTTTATGGCTACACCTTC. Translated, it gives CATSRDFVGTQVYGYTF.